The entry that follows covers one T cell receptor beta chain sequence. This sample is part of a study of blood T cell repertoires in COVID-19. TCRdb's copy holds only in-frame clones and misses some; the assay was immunoSEQ multiplex PCR. The repertoire holds roughly 150,000 clones, with around 80% as singletons. V was clipped by 0 bases and J by 7 bases, with 6 bases between them. CDR1 is MRHNA and CDR2 is SNTAGT in the germline V gene. This CDR3 has 13 amino acids. V and J are TRBV6-4 and TRBJ2-2, with D perhaps TRBD2 (5 bases). The sample comprised PBMCs or T cells enriched from blood (not recorded which). This receptor was taken from a woman aged 60-70 years who had recovered from COVID-19. The CDR3, as DNA: TGTGCCAGCAGTGACTCTGAGGGCGGGGAGCTGTTTTTT. Encoded protein: CASSDSEGGELFF.